The 27 T cell receptor beta chains listed next were all sequenced from one sample in a study of CD8 T cells in Susac syndrome. The RNA, 0.5 to 1 ug, was put through reverse transcription using random hexamers. TCRdb re-called the immunoSEQ multiplex PCR reads with MiXCR, one entry per CDR3 protein. The table lists some 300,000 distinct CDR3 sequences, about 82% of them singletons. The sample consisted of CD8+ T cells from PBMCs. These receptors all stem from a human donor with multiple sclerosis.

The DNA for the CDR3 is TGTGCCAGCAGCTCCCCAAGTCTGACAGATTCTACCGGGGAGCTGTTTTTT. The encoded protein is CASSSPSLTDSTGELFF. The chain employs TRBV5-6 and TRBJ2-2; D is perhaps TRBD1 (5 bases). Trimming took 3 bases from V and 5 from J, leaving 20 bases between them. Germline V gene lookup returns CDR1 SGHDT and CDR2 YYEEEE. The CDR3 sequence is 17 residues long.

In its sample, this clonotype was seen a few times. The V gene is TRBV15, the J gene TRBJ2-7, with D tentatively TRBD1 (6 bases). The CDR3 covers 14 residues. The V end lost 3 bases, the J end lost 3 bases, and 12 bases lay between the germline ends. CDR1 and CDR2 (germline): LNHNV, YYDKDF (reference sequence). CDR3 in amino acids: CATSSEQGSYEQYF. CDR3 coding DNA: TGTGCCACCAGCAGTGAACAGGGCAGCTACGAGCAGTACTTC.

The V and J genes are TRBV5-4 and TRBJ2-7; TRBD2 aligns across 12 bases. This CDR3 is 14 amino acids long. The V gene's germline CDR1 is SGHNT and CDR2 YYREEE (reference sequence). V gave up 3 bases and J gave up 3 bases; unmatched junction bases: 1. The CDR3 here is CASSSGLAGYEQYF. As DNA, the CDR3 is TGTGCCAGCAGCTCGGGACTAGCGGGCTACGAGCAGTACTTC.

This chain connects TRBV9 to TRBJ2-7, with 13 nucleotides matching TRBD2. The CDR3 loop spans 16 amino acids. Per germline, CDR1 SGDLS and CDR2 YYNGEE. The junction had 7 bases not matched to a gene; V was cut back by 3 bases and J by 4 bases. Here the CDR3 DNA reads TGTGCCAGCAGCGCCCGGACTAGCGGGAGAGTGTACGAGCAGTACTTC. Translated, it gives CASSARTSGRVYEQYF.

The V gene is TRBV4-3, the J gene TRBJ2-1, with D hard to call. This CDR3 is built from 13 residues. Germline CDR1 LGHNA, CDR2 YSLEER. Trimming removed 0 bases at V and 10 bases at J, with 10 bases between. The CDR3 protein is CASSQDAEYEQFF. The CDR3 nucleotides are TGCGCCAGCAGCCAAGATGCGGAGTACGAGCAGTTCTTC.

A remark on this clonotype: An end of the junction does not agree with germline; a read error may underlie this. CDR3 in DNA: TGTGCCAGCAGTTGGACAGCAACTAATAAAAAACTGTTTTTT. This codes for CASSWTATNKKLFF. The genes are TRBV27 and TRBJ1-4, with D perhaps TRBD1 (6 bases). Germline V CDR1 and CDR2: MNHEY, SMNVEV (reference sequence). This CDR3 has 14 amino acids.

As for this clonotype: Relative to the germline gene, one junction end is altered; a read error may explain this. The CDR3 is CVSTPLRVNEQFF. The DNA of the CDR3 is TGTGTCAGCACCCCCCTGAGGGTTAATGAGCAGTTCTTC. The chain has TRBV6-2 or TRBV6-3 and TRBJ2-1, with D possibly being TRBD2 (5 bases). This CDR3 region has 13 residues. Germline V gives CDR1 MNHEY, CDR2 SVGEGT.

The rearrangement uses TRBV25-1 and TRBJ2-1; TRBD2 is a possible D gene (5 bases). This CDR3 is 13 amino acids long. V dropped 4 bases and J dropped 11 bases, with 15 bases sitting between them. Germline V gene sequence: CDR1 MGHDK, CDR2 SYGVNS. CDR3 coding DNA: TGTGCCAGCAGTGCAGACTACCTTAGGAAGCAGTTCTTC. As protein: CASSADYLRKQFF.

This chain joins TRBV28 and TRBJ1-2; weak D call: TRBD1 (6 bases). Trimming removed 2 bases at V and 4 bases at J, with 14 bases between. The germline V gene has CDR1 MDHEN and CDR2 SYDVKM. The CDR3 runs 15 residues. The CDR3, as DNA: TGTGCCAGCAGTTTAATGGACAGCCCTTTCTATGGCTACACCTTC. It translates to CASSLMDSPFYGYTF.

The chain combines TRBV7-9 with TRBJ1-2; TRBD1 is a possible D gene (6 bases). The V end was cut by 1 base, the J end by 6 bases, with 15 bases between. The CDR3 consists of 15 residues. Per the germline V gene, CDR1 is SEHNR and CDR2 is FQNEAQ (reference sequence). This CDR3 is CASSLGPAGDNGYTF. The CDR3 DNA is TGTGCCAGCAGCTTAGGGCCGGCAGGGGATAATGGCTACACCTTC.

This chain joins TRBV30 and TRBJ2-5; weak D call: TRBD2 (5 bases). The V gene's germline CDR1 is GTSNPN and CDR2 SVGIG (reference sequence). The CDR3 sequence is 15 residues long. The ends were cut back, 2 bases at V and 5 bases at J, with 18 bases in the middle. CDR3 sequence: CAWSLSGSVGETQYF. CDR3 DNA: TGTGCCTGGAGTCTATCGGGATCCGTGGGCGAGACCCAGTACTTC.

The chain uses TRBV19 and TRBJ2-7; 10 nucleotides align to TRBD2. With V trimmed by 6 bases and J by 2 bases, 4 bases remained unmatched. The CDR3 extends over 14 amino acids. The germline V gene has CDR1 LNHDA and CDR2 SQIVND (reference sequence). Here the CDR3 DNA reads TGTGCCAGTAGCTTCACTAGCGGGGCCTACGAGCAGTACTTC. This translates into CASSFTSGAYEQYF.

The V gene is TRBV20-1, the J gene TRBJ2-1; D gene ambiguous. CDR1 DFQATT and CDR2 SNEGSKA come from the germline V gene (reference sequence). The CDR3 has 17 residues. The ends were cut back, 0 bases at V and 5 bases at J, with 20 bases in the middle. This chain's CDR3 is CSARDPILNTLDNEQFF. CDR3 DNA sequence: TGCAGTGCTAGAGATCCCATACTAAACACCTTGGACAATGAGCAGTTCTTC.

The chain couples TRBV4-3 to TRBJ2-1, with 10 nucleotides matching TRBD2. Germline loops: CDR1 LGHNA, CDR2 YSLEER. The J segment lost 7 bases and the V segment lost 3 bases, leaving 9 bases of the junction unmatched. This CDR3 contains 16 residues. The CDR3 bases are TGCGCCAGCAGCCAGGGTTATAGCGGGAGGAATAATGAGCAGTTCTTC. It encodes CASSQGYSGRNNEQFF.

The chain uses TRBV7-9 and TRBJ1-4; TRBD1 is a possible D gene (5 bases). The V and J ends lost 7 bases and 10 bases respectively, with 10 bases between them. CDR1 and CDR2 (germline): SEHNR, FQNEAQ (reference sequence). This CDR3 is 11 amino acids long. CDR3 sequence reads: CASNYQGKLFF. In DNA, the CDR3 is TGTGCCAGCAACTACCAGGGAAAACTGTTTTTT.

The gene calls are TRBV15 and TRBJ1-5, with D possibly TRBD1 on 6 matching bases. V lost 3 bases, J lost 11 bases, and 20 bases lay in between. Germline V gene data show CDR1 as LNHNV and CDR2 as YYDKDF (reference sequence). The CDR3 is 15 amino acids. In DNA, the CDR3 is TGTGCCACCAGCAGCTCCTCGTGGGGGGCAGGTTCCCAGCATTTT. Its protein product is CATSSSSWGAGSQHF.

The chain employs TRBV4-3 and TRBJ1-1; D might be TRBD1 (6 bases). The CDR3 covers 16 residues. Deletions cut 0 bases from V and 1 base from J, with 12 bases between. Germline CDR1 is LGHNA and CDR2 is YSLEER. CDR3 region: CASSQDLRGTNTEAFF. DNA of the CDR3: TGCGCCAGCAGCCAAGACCTCAGGGGCACGAACACTGAAGCTTTCTTT.

The sample holds one count of this clonotype. The chain combines TRBV27 with TRBJ2-2, with 10 bases lining up with TRBD2. CDR1 is MNHEY, CDR2 SMNVEV, per germline (reference sequence). The CDR3 spans 15 residues. Trimming removed 5 bases from V and 7 bases from J; junction bases left unmatched: 7. The DNA for the CDR3 is TGTGCCAGCAGTCTAAGCGGGAGGGCCGGCGGGGAGCTGTTTTTT. It is translated as CASSLSGRAGGELFF.

The chain couples TRBV27 to TRBJ2-1; 10 nucleotides line up with TRBD1. The V segment lost 5 bases and the J segment 7 bases; nucleotides outside the gene matches: 11. Germline V CDR1 and CDR2: MNHEY, SMNVEV (reference sequence). This CDR3 region has 16 residues. DNA of the CDR3: TGTGCCAGCAGTCCTCGACAGGGGGCACTCAGGAATGAGCAGTTCTTC. Its protein is CASSPRQGALRNEQFF.

The V and J genes are TRBV7-2 and TRBJ1-2; the D gene is possibly TRBD1 (5 bases). The CDR3 loop spans 14 amino acids. The V end lost 6 bases, the J end lost 4 bases, and 15 bases lay between the germline ends. The germline gives CDR1 SGHTA, CDR2 FQGNSA. CDR3: CASRGGTSAYGYTF. DNA for the CDR3: TGTGCCAGCAGGGGAGGGACGAGCGCCTATGGCTACACCTTC.

This clonotype has only a few counts. This sequence joins TRBV7-9 and TRBJ1-1; D is uncertain. Deletions cut 3 bases from V and 0 bases from J, with 11 bases between. The germline gives CDR1 SEHNR, CDR2 FQNEAQ (reference sequence). This CDR3 region has 15 residues. The CDR3 DNA reads TGTGCCAGCAGCTTTTGGACGGGCATGAACACTGAAGCTTTCTTT. Translated, it gives CASSFWTGMNTEAFF.

The rearrangement joins TRBV29-1 to TRBJ2-1, with D tentatively TRBD2 (6 bases). Germline CDR1 reads SQVTM; CDR2 reads ANQGSEA. This CDR3 has 12 amino acids. Trimming cost V 5 bases and J 7 bases, with 12 bases left between them. CDR3 nucleotides: TGCAGCGTTACCGGGAGCGGGAATGAGCAGTTCTTC. Translated: CSVTGSGNEQFF.

This clonotype was found once. This chain connects TRBV13 to TRBJ2-7; D remains unclear. V gave up 4 bases and J gave up 2 bases, with 18 bases separating them. Germline V gene lookup returns CDR1 PRHDT and CDR2 FYEKMQ (reference sequence). The CDR3 is made up of 16 amino acids. The CDR3 reads CASSSSPGVSPYEQYF. DNA for the CDR3: TGTGCCAGCAGCTCCTCTCCAGGAGTCTCACCCTACGAGCAGTACTTC.

This clonotype was picked up one time. This chain joins TRBV24-1 and TRBJ1-2, with 7 bases identical to TRBD1. The CDR3 is made up of 15 amino acids. V shed 4 bases and J 6 bases; nucleotides not matched to a gene: 10. The germline V gene encodes CDR1 KGHDR and CDR2 SFDVKD. CDR3 bases: TGTGCCACCAGTGACCCCGACAGGGACAACCATGGCTACACCTTC. It yields the protein CATSDPDRDNHGYTF.

The chain combines TRBV6-5 with TRBJ2-7; 7 bases are shared with TRBD1. The CDR3 runs 14 residues. V trimming: 0 bases; J trimming: 4 bases; junction bases outside the gene matches: 3. The germline gives CDR1 MNHEY, CDR2 SVGAGI. The CDR3 is CASSYSPGGYEQYF. CDR3 nucleotide sequence: TGTGCCAGCAGTTACTCGCCAGGGGGTTACGAGCAGTACTTC.

The gene calls are TRBV30 and TRBJ1-1; no firm D call. The CDR3 totals 11 residues. With 2 bases removed from V and 7 bases from J, the gap between germline ends came to 8 bases. The V gene's germline CDR1 is GTSNPN and CDR2 SVGIG (reference sequence). The DNA for the CDR3 is TGTGCCTGGAGTTCCTCGGGTGAAGCTTTCTTT. This sequence encodes CAWSSSGEAFF. Together with reference TRBV30 and TRBJ1-1, the CDR3 gives the full variable domain: SQTIHQWPATLVQPVGSPLSLECTVEGTSNPNLYWYRQAAGRGLQLLFYSVGIGQISSEVPQNLSASRPQDRQFILSSKKLLLSDSGFYLCAWSSSGEAFFGQGTRLTVV.

This chain uses TRBV20-1 with TRBJ2-3; TRBD2 matches 11 bases. The CDR3 is made up of 15 amino acids. Per germline, CDR1 DFQATT and CDR2 SNEGSKA (reference sequence). V lost 5 bases and J lost 3; bases outside the gene matches: 7. CDR3 nucleotides: TGCAGTGCTCCTCTAGCGGGAGGACGGACAGATACGCAGTATTTT. This codes for CSAPLAGGRTDTQYF.